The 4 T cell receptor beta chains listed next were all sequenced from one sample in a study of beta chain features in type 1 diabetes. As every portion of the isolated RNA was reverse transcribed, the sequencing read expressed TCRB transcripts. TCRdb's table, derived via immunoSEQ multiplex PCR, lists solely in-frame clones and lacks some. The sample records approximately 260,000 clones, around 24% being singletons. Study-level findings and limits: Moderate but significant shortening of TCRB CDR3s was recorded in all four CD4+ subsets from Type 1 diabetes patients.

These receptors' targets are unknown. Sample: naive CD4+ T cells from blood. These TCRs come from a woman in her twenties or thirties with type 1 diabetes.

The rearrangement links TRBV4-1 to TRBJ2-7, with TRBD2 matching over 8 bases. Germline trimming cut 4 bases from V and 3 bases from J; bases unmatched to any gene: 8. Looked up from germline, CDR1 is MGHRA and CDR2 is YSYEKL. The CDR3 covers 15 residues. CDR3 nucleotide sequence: TGCGCCAGCAGCCCGGGTCCGGGACTAGACTACGAGCAGTACTTC. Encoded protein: CASSPGPGLDYEQYF.

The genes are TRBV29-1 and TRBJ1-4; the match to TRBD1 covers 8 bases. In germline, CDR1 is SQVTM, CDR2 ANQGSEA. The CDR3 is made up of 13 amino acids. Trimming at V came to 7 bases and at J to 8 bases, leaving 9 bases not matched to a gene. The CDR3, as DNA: TGCAGCGCCTCCGGGACAGGCGGCGAAAAACTGTTTTTT. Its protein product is CSASGTGGEKLFF.

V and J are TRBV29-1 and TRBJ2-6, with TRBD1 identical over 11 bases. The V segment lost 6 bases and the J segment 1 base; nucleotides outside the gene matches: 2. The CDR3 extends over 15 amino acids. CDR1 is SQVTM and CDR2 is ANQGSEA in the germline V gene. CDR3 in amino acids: CSVGQGASGANVLTF. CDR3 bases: TGCAGCGTAGGACAGGGGGCATCTGGGGCCAACGTCCTGACTTTC. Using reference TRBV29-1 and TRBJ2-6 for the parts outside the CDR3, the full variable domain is SAVISQKPSRDICQRGTSLTIQCQVDSQVTMMFWYRQQPGQSLTLIATANQGSEATYESGFVIDKFPISRPNLTFSTLTVSNMSPEDSSIYLCSVGQGASGANVLTFGAGSRLTVL.

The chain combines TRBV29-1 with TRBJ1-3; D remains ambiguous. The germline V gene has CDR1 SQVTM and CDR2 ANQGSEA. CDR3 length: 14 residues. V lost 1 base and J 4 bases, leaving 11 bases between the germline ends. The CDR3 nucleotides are TGCAGCGTTGAAGCGGCAGGCCTGGGAAACACCATATATTTT. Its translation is CSVEAAGLGNTIYF. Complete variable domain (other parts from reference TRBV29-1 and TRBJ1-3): SAVISQKPSRDICQRGTSLTIQCQVDSQVTMMFWYRQQPGQSLTLIATANQGSEATYESGFVIDKFPISRPNLTFSTLTVSNMSPEDSSIYLCSVEAAGLGNTIYFGEGSWLTVV.